These 25 T cell receptor beta chains were sequenced from one sample in a study of cytomegalovirus exposure and HLA in healthy donors. The PCR had 60 Vbeta and 13 Jbeta primers. Measured with immunoSEQ multiplex PCR; TCRdb has only the in-frame clones, and not every one. The sample lists a few hundred thousand clones, roughly 83% seen once, with 1.4% in the top ten. Sequenced material: PBMCs. Receptors originate from a girl aged 5 to 17 in good health and CMV-seronegative.

This chain joins TRBV4-2 and TRBJ2-5, with 8 bases aligning to TRBD1. CDR3 length: 14 amino acids. Germline lookup yields CDR1 LGHNA and CDR2 YNFKEQ. The V segment lost 5 bases and the J segment 5 bases; nucleotides outside the gene matches: 7. CDR3 nucleotides: TGTGCCAGCAGCTACCGGACAGGGTCGGAGACCCAGTACTTC. Amino acids: CASSYRTGSETQYF.

The chain employs TRBV7-2 and TRBJ2-3, with 8 bases lining up with TRBD1. The V gene end was trimmed by 1 base and the J gene end by 1 base; junction bases not matched to a gene: 1. Germline CDR1 is SGHTA and CDR2 is FQGNSA. The CDR3 is 15 residues long. The CDR3 nucleotides are TGTGCCAGCAGCTTAGGGGGACAGGGCACAGATACGCAGTATTTT. This encodes CASSLGGQGTDTQYF.

This clone was observed a few times. An end of the junction does not agree with germline; a read error may underlie this. V and J are TRBV6-4 and TRBJ1-2, with D possibly TRBD1 on 5 matching bases. The length of the CDR3 is 10 residues. The V gene's germline CDR1 is MRHNA and CDR2 SNTAGT. As DNA, the CDR3 is TGTGCCAGCAGTGACTCGAGAGGGACTTGG. Amino acids: CASSDSRGTW.

V usage is TRBV7-9 and J usage is TRBJ2-1; 8 bases match TRBD2. There are 13 residues in the CDR3. The germline V gene has CDR1 SEHNR and CDR2 FQNEAQ (reference sequence). J was trimmed by 10 bases and V by 5 bases; bases with no gene match: 7. Written as DNA, the CDR3 is TGTGCCAGCAGCCCAACGGCGGGAGGCGAGCAGTTCTTC. It specifies CASSPTAGGEQFF.

This rearrangement joins TRBV5-4 to TRBJ2-7; 9 positions agree with TRBD2. This CDR3 is built from 15 residues. Germline values: CDR1 SGHNT, CDR2 YYREEE (reference sequence). Trimming took 4 bases from V and 3 from J; bases not matched to a gene: 8. CDR3 amino acids: CASSERGAQSYEQYF. In DNA form, the CDR3 reads TGTGCCAGCAGCGAGCGGGGGGCCCAAAGCTACGAGCAGTACTTC. Combining the CDR3 with reference TRBV5-4 and TRBJ2-7 gives the whole variable domain ETGVTQSPTHLIKTRGQQVTLRCSSQSGHNTVSWYQQALGQGPQFIFQYYREEENGRGNFPPRFSGLQFPNYSSELNVNALELDDSALYLCASSERGAQSYEQYFGPGTRLTVT.

This chain joins TRBV27 and TRBJ1-1, with TRBD1 as a possible D gene (6 bases). Germline lookup yields CDR1 MNHEY and CDR2 SMNVEV (reference sequence). The CDR3 sequence is 17 residues long. Trimming removed 5 bases at V and 1 base at J, with 20 bases between. The CDR3 loop is CASSLHPDRFWNTEAFF. In DNA, the CDR3 is TGTGCCAGCAGTCTTCACCCCGACAGGTTCTGGAACACTGAAGCTTTCTTT.

The genes are TRBV7-3 and TRBJ1-2; D is perhaps TRBD1 (6 bases). Deletions cut 3 bases from V and 9 bases from J, with 11 bases between. CDR3 length: 12 amino acids. Germline V lookup: CDR1 SGHTA, CDR2 FQGTGA. This CDR3 reads CASSFNRESYTF. The CDR3 nucleotides are TGTGCCAGCAGCTTTAACAGGGAAAGCTACACCTTC. The variable domain in full, with the rest retrieved from reference TRBV7-3 and TRBJ1-2, is GAGVSQTPSNKVTEKGKYVELRCDPISGHTALYWYRQSLGQGPEFLIYFQGTGAADDSGLPNDRFFAVRPEGSVSTLKIQRTERGDSAVYLCASSFNRESYTFGSGTRLTVV.

The V call is TRBV27, the J call TRBJ2-3, with D perhaps TRBD1 (5 bases). With 6 bases removed from V and 6 bases from J, the gap between germline ends came to 13 bases. CDR1 MNHEY and CDR2 SMNVEV come from the germline V gene (reference sequence). The CDR3 is 13 residues long. The CDR3, as DNA: TGTGCCAGCAGACTCCAGACAGAGGATACGCAGTATTTT. Its translation is CASRLQTEDTQYF.

This sequence joins TRBV15 and TRBJ2-1, with D tentatively TRBD2 (6 bases). CDR3 length equals 18 residues. The germline V gene has CDR1 LNHNV and CDR2 YYDKDF (reference sequence). V shed 1 base and J shed 0 bases, with 16 bases lying between them. DNA for the CDR3: TGTGCCACCAGCAGAGTCCGGGGCGGGGTGAGCTCCTACAATGAGCAGTTCTTC. It yields the protein CATSRVRGGVSSYNEQFF.

The chain employs TRBV29-1 and TRBJ1-1; D is ambiguous. The CDR3 extends over 14 amino acids. Trimming stripped 6 bases from V and 0 bases from J, with 14 bases between. CDR1 and CDR2 (germline): SQVTM, ANQGSEA. Written as DNA, the CDR3 is TGCAGCGTAAGAACGGGTTCTATGAACACTGAAGCTTTCTTT. Encoded protein: CSVRTGSMNTEAFF.

V and J are TRBV4-2 and TRBJ2-3, with 8 bases lining up with TRBD2. After removal of 5 bases from V and 2 bases from J, the junction contained 18 bases not matched to a gene. Germline V gives CDR1 LGHNA, CDR2 YNFKEQ. This CDR3 contains 19 residues. CDR3 sequence (DNA): TGTGCCAGCAGCTCGATGGCGGGGGGCCCCACCACGAACACAGATACGCAGTATTTT. It translates to CASSSMAGGPTTNTDTQYF.

This rearrangement joins TRBV28 to TRBJ2-1; the match to TRBD1 covers 8 bases. J lost 9 bases, V lost 7 bases, and 8 bases had no gene match. Germline V gene data show CDR1 as MDHEN and CDR2 as SYDVKM. This CDR3 has 13 amino acids. The CDR3 protein is CASTADRVGEQFF. The CDR3, as DNA: TGTGCCAGCACCGCGGACAGGGTCGGTGAGCAGTTCTTC.

The chain joins TRBV11-1 to TRBJ2-1; D possibly corresponds to TRBD2 (6 bases). V was shortened by 4 bases and J by 13 bases, with 11 bases between the two germline ends. Germline assignment: CDR1 SGHAT and CDR2 FQDESV (reference sequence). This CDR3 has 11 amino acids. For the CDR3, the DNA is TGTGCCAGCAGCTCGGAGGGACCACAGTTCTTC. It codes for CASSSEGPQFF.

The table lists this clone with a few counts. The V and J genes are TRBV7-2 and TRBJ2-5, with D hard to call. The CDR3 extends over 13 amino acids. Germline CDR1 reads SGHTA; CDR2 reads FQGNSA. Trimming took 5 bases from V and 0 from J, leaving 7 bases between them. The CDR3 sequence is CASSEMYQETQYF. CDR3 in DNA: TGTGCCAGCAGCGAGATGTACCAAGAGACCCAGTACTTC.

This clone came up once. The chain combines TRBV4-3 with TRBJ1-6, with D perhaps TRBD1 (5 bases). V was cut by 3 bases and J by 4 bases, with 16 bases left in between. The CDR3 totals 17 residues. Germline V CDR1 and CDR2: LGHNA, YSLEER. CDR3 coding DNA: TGCGCCAGCAGCCACCGTACGCTCCAGGGATATAATTCACCCCTCCACTTT. It translates to CASSHRTLQGYNSPLHF.

V usage is TRBV6-1 and J usage is TRBJ1-2, with 7 bases aligning to TRBD1. The CDR3 contains 14 residues. Germline trimming cut 2 bases from V and 5 bases from J; bases unmatched to any gene: 5. Germline CDR1 and CDR2: MNHNS and SASEGT. CDR3 sequence: CASSELGTAYGYTF. Written as DNA, the CDR3 is TGTGCCAGCAGTGAACTAGGGACAGCGTATGGCTACACCTTC.

The chain has TRBV7-2 and TRBJ1-2; 7 bases fit TRBD1. Germline V gene lookup returns CDR1 SGHTA and CDR2 FQGNSA. V gave up 3 bases and J gave up 4 bases; unmatched junction bases: 8. The CDR3 extends over 15 amino acids. This CDR3 is CASSLGSGQIYGYTF. The CDR3 DNA reads as TGTGCCAGCAGCTTGGGATCGGGACAGATCTATGGCTACACCTTC.

Worth noting for this clone: Relative to the germline gene, one junction end is altered; a read error may explain this. The sample contains more than one DNA sequence encoding this CDR3. The CDR3 nucleotides are TGCAGTGTTGGTCTCAGCAATCAGCCCCAGCATTTT. It specifies CSVGLSNQPQHF. This sequence joins TRBV29-1 and TRBJ1-5; D is uncertain. The CDR3 totals 12 residues. Germline values: CDR1 SQVTM, CDR2 ANQGSEA. The full variable domain, rest sourced from reference TRBV29-1 and TRBJ1-5, is SAVISQKPSRDICQRGTSLTIQCQVDSQVTMMFWYRQQPGQSLTLIATANQGSEATYESGFVIDKFPISRPNLTFSTLTVSNMSPEDSSIYLCSVGLSNQPQHFGDGTRLSIL.

This clone was detected a few times. V gene TRBV19 combines with J gene TRBJ1-1; D may be TRBD1 (5 bases). The CDR3 totals 14 residues. V dropped 6 bases and J dropped 4 bases, with 15 bases sitting between them. Germline values: CDR1 LNHDA, CDR2 SQIVND (reference sequence). The CDR3 DNA sequence: TGTGCCAGTAGCAAAAATCAGGGAACCACTGAAGCTTTCTTT. Translated: CASSKNQGTTEAFF.

The chain combines TRBV5-4 with TRBJ1-2; D not resolved. Between the trimmed V and J ends, which lost 2 bases and 4 bases, there was a span of 15 bases. The CDR3 loop spans 15 amino acids. CDR1 and CDR2 (germline): SGHNT, YYREEE (reference sequence). As DNA, the CDR3 is TGTGCCAGCAGCTTTGCTAGCACGACTGGCTATGGCTACACCTTC. It is translated as CASSFASTTGYGYTF.

The J gene is TRBJ1-1, the V gene TRBV6-5; a weak D match, TRBD1 (5 bases). V was pared by 0 bases and J by 4 bases, with 15 bases between. The germline gives CDR1 MNHEY, CDR2 SVGAGI. This CDR3 spans 16 amino acids. CDR3 nucleotide sequence: TGTGCCAGCAGTTACTCGATTGGCGCAGGGCTCACTGAAGCTTTCTTT. This gives the protein CASSYSIGAGLTEAFF.

This chain links TRBV4-2 with TRBJ2-3, with a possible D match to TRBD2 (6 bases). Per germline, CDR1 LGHNA and CDR2 YNFKEQ. CDR3 size: 15 residues. With 0 bases removed from V and 4 bases from J, the gap between germline ends came to 11 bases. The CDR3: CASSQETGTADTQYF. The CDR3 DNA reads TGTGCCAGCAGCCAAGAGACCGGGACTGCAGATACGCAGTATTTT.

This chain joins TRBV11-2 and TRBJ1-5; 7 bases fit TRBD1. The germline CDR1 and CDR2 sequences are SGHAT and FQNNGV. The CDR3 runs 14 residues. V gave up 4 bases and J gave up 9 bases; unmatched junction bases: 9. The CDR3 nucleotides read TGTGCCAGCAGCTCAACAGGGGCGTACGGGCCCCAGCATTTT. Translation: CASSSTGAYGPQHF.

In nucleotides, the CDR3 is TGTGCCACCTTAAGGACAGGGACTAGCACAGATACGCAGTATTTT. It translates to CATLRTGTSTDTQYF. The chain couples TRBV6-5 to TRBJ2-3, with 8 bases matching TRBD1. The germline CDR1 and CDR2 sequences are MNHEY and SVGAGI. After removal of 10 bases from V and 0 bases from J, the junction contained 9 bases not matched to a gene. The CDR3 has 15 amino acids.

V usage is TRBV7-9 and J usage is TRBJ2-1, with 8 bases fitting TRBD2. CDR1 is SEHNR and CDR2 is FQNEAQ in the germline V gene (reference sequence). J gave up 5 bases and V 5 bases, and 11 bases lay outside the gene matches. The CDR3 totals 16 residues. The CDR3 region is CASSLGGGRRNNEQFF. Here the CDR3 DNA reads TGTGCCAGCAGCCTCGGTGGCGGGAGGAGAAACAATGAGCAGTTCTTC.